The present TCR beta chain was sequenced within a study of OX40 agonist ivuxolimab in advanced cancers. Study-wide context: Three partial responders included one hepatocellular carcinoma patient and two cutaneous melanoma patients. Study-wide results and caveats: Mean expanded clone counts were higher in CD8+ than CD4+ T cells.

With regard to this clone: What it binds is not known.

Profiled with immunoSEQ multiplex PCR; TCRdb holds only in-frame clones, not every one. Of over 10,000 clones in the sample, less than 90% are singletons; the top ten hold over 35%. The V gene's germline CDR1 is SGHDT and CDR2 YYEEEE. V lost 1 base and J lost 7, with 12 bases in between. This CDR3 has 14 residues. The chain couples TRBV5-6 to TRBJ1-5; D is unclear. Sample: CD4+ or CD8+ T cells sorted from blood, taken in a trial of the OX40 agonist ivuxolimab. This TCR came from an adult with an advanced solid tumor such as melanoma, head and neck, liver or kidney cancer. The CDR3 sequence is CASSLLGRGQPQHF. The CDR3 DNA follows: TGTGCCAGCAGCTTGCTAGGTCGTGGGCAGCCCCAGCATTTT.